This TCR beta chain was sequenced during a study of blood T cell repertoires in COVID-19. Whole-study context: From the United States, Italy and Spain came samples of acute and convalescent COVID-19. In each case, the material was cDNA or gDNA derived from T cells, B-cell-depleted T cells, or PBMCs.

The protocol was immunoSEQ multiplex PCR, while the TCRdb copy is restricted to in-frame clones and leaves out a portion. The sample holds fewer than 200,000 clones, approximately 83% seen once. Germline CDR1 is SGHNT and CDR2 is YENEEA. The germline V and J ends were trimmed by 5 bases and 4 bases, with 17 bases remaining between them. The CDR3 consists of 15 residues. The TCR originated in a man over 45 with active or convalescent COVID-19. The gene calls are TRBV11-3 and TRBJ2-5; D is possibly TRBD2 (6 bases). Sequenced input: peripheral blood. The chain's CDR3 is CASSRAFGGAETQYF. CDR3 bases: TGTGCCAGCAGCCGGGCTTTTGGAGGGGCAGAGACCCAGTACTTC.